This TCR beta chain was sequenced during a study of identical twins (dated by TCRdb to the mid-2010s). For the wider study: The study deep-sequenced TCR alpha and beta repertoires from monozygotic twins, unrelated adults of various ages and cord blood to test whether fetal clonotypes persist. To rule out contamination, the twin experiments were replicated at different times with different library preparation protocols. Here is what the overall study found, with its caveats: Abundant cord blood beta clonotypes carried fewer insertions; young adult naive repertoires showed a weaker similar trend, while memory repertoires showed none. Invariant T cells such as MAIT and iNKT could partly confound zero-insertion analyses, although diverse VJ usage argued against such confounding for most clonotypes. Because the same donors could not be followed over many years, conclusions were based on cross-sectional statistical analysis. Recombination models systematically underestimated out-of-frame TCR alpha sharing in monozygotic twins but agreed with sharing between unrelated individuals. In beta out-of-frame sequences, excess twin sharing was weaker, because having fewer shared sequences lowered the signal-to-noise ratio. Compared with coincidental sharing between unrelated individuals, an excess of low generation-probability sequences was observed among out-of-frame TCR alpha sequences shared between twins.

To prepare the library, 5' RACE was applied. TCRdb names Illumina HiSeq 2000 as the instrument used. A universal primer binding site was added through template switching, and the final cDNA carried a unique molecular identifier so that TCR cDNA molecules could be counted accurately. Specific primers in the conserved constant-segment region were used to synthesize first-strand cDNA for the TCR alpha and beta chains. To control for contamination, every cDNA library carried two barcodes: a SMART-Mk sample barcode plus Illumina barcodes. TruSeq adapter sequences along with Illumina sample barcodes were introduced in two successive PCR steps. Sequencing of the TCR alpha and beta cDNA libraries was done on the Illumina HiSeq platform using custom primers. Processing in the source paper ran as follows. Raw reads were processed with MiGEC to extract unique molecular identifiers, and MiXCR was used to determine CDR3 positions. For each individual, recombination models were inferred using an EM algorithm with the repgenHMM and IGoR tools. Shared clonotype analysis was performed with the tcR package in R, normalizing sharing by the product of cloneset sizes. To study raw recombination without the effects of thymic and clonal selection, out-of-frame nonproductive sequences were analyzed. The raw public data were reprocessed by TCRdb itself: fastp quality trimming at Q25, MiXCR clonotype calling, in-frame beta chains only. Rows are combined by CDR3 protein, so each entry shows the most common genes and DNA. The V and J calls were not made by the authors but by TCRdb's processing. The sample table lists around 490,000 distinct CDR3 sequences, approximately 20% of them with a count of one. 0.48% of the sample is taken by the ten largest.

Deletion took 3 bases off V and 10 bases off J, with a span of 10 bases between the germline ends. The CDR3 contains 13 residues, cysteine and phenylalanine counted. Solely the CDR3 DNA is kept, with 39 bases framed from the first base. Per the germline V gene, SNHLY is the CDR1 and FYNNEI is the CDR2. All donors were healthy Caucasians. Three pairs of female monozygotic twins, all aged roughly 18 to 29 years, were included in the twin cohort. Positive isolation kits from Invitrogen were used to isolate the CD4+ and CD8+ T cell populations. This clonotype was detected only a few times. Its antigen remains unidentified. Per-base quality was not reported, and no clone a single base away is much larger than it. These same records also appear under a second study, on yellow fever vaccine responses in identical twins. As that second paper reports: According to the authors, in identical twins the way T cells responded to vaccination appeared partly convergent and partly personalized. The study precisely tracked vaccine-responding T cell clones in identical twins.

The chain is assembled from TRBV2 and TRBJ1-6, and perhaps TRBD1 as D gene, on 5 matching bases. Sequenced input: CD4+ T cells sorted from blood. The clonotype originates from a woman aged 18-29 years in good health. Read as DNA, the sequence is TGTGCCAGCAGTGACAGGGTAATCTCACCCCTCCACTTT. Protein translation: CASSDRVISPLHF.